This entry lists 12 T cell receptor beta chains sequenced from one sample in a study of T-cell reconstitution after alpha-beta-depleted transplantation in children. The TCRbeta library incorporated unique molecular identifiers. TCRdb re-analysed the PCR reads in MiXCR, keeping a single row per CDR3 protein. The sample records about 240,000 distinct CDR3 sequences, 25% being singletons. Sequenced material: PBMCs, taken before TCRalphabeta/CD19-depleted stem cell transplant. The receptors shown here come from a girl aged 2 to 10 with Fanconi anemia, due to receive a stem cell transplant.

J is TRBJ2-7 and V is TRBV29-1, with 10 bases fitting TRBD1. Trimming cost V 5 bases and J 7 bases; bases outside gene matches: 5. This CDR3 has 12 amino acids. Germline V CDR1 and CDR2: SQVTM, ANQGSEA. Here the CDR3 reads CSVRGTGVEQYF. The CDR3 nucleotides read TGCAGCGTTCGAGGGACAGGGGTTGAGCAGTACTTC.

The CDR3 spells CASSSLRGASGANVLTF. The CDR3, as DNA: TGTGCCAGCAGTTCGTTGCGGGGCGCCTCTGGGGCCAACGTCCTGACTTTC. The V and J genes are TRBV27 and TRBJ2-6, with D maybe TRBD2 (6 bases). The length of the CDR3 is 17 residues. The ends were cut back, 4 bases at V and 0 bases at J, with 13 bases in the middle. Germline CDR1 reads MNHEY; CDR2 reads SMNVEV (reference sequence). The full variable domain, its missing parts supplied by reference TRBV27 and TRBJ2-6, is EAQVTQNPRYLITVTGKKLTVTCSQNMNHEYMSWYRQDPGLGLRQIYYSMNVEVTDKGDVPEGYKVSRKEKRNFPLILESPSPNQTSLYFCASSSLRGASGANVLTFGAGSRLTVL.

As regards this clonotype: A much larger clone sits a single nucleotide away, making a read error possible. This chain uses TRBV4-2 with TRBJ2-3; TRBD2 matches at 12 bases. The CDR3 contains 17 residues. The germline CDR1 and CDR2 sequences are LGHNA and YNFKEQ. The V segment lost 5 bases and the J segment 2 bases; nucleotides outside the gene matches: 8. The CDR3 region is CASSEVTSGGYTDTQYF. In nucleotides, the CDR3 is TGTGCCAGCAGCGAAGTGACTAGCGGGGGCTACACAGATACGCAGTATTTT.

The chain is built from TRBV6-2 or TRBV6-3 and TRBJ2-2; tentative D call: TRBD2 (6 bases). The germline V and J ends were trimmed by 7 bases and 9 bases, with 9 bases remaining between them. The CDR3 runs 11 residues. The germline V gene has CDR1 MNHEY and CDR2 SVGEGT. CDR3 sequence (DNA): TGTGCCAGCACGGGGGTACGGGAGCTGTTTTTT. This sequence encodes CASTGVRELFF.

The rearrangement uses TRBV29-1 and TRBJ1-2, with D possibly being TRBD1 (6 bases). CDR3 size: 12 residues. Trimming pared 4 bases from V and 6 bases from J, leaving 12 bases between. Looked up from germline, CDR1 is SQVTM and CDR2 is ANQGSEA. This CDR3 is CSVGLNRDGYTF. CDR3 DNA: TGCAGCGTTGGACTGAACAGGGATGGCTACACCTTC.

Concerning this clonotype itself: One base away lies a much larger clone, so this may be a sequencing read error. The rearrangement links TRBV5-1 to TRBJ2-1; D may be TRBD1 (5 bases). Germline-derived CDR1 and CDR2 are SGHRS and YFSETQ. CDR3 length equals 15 residues. The V gene lost 2 bases and the J gene lost 9 bases, with 18 bases spanning the gap. Here the CDR3 DNA reads TGCGCCAGCAGCTTCGTTCAGGGAACAATGATTGAGCAGTTCTTC. Translating it yields CASSFVQGTMIEQFF. The full variable domain, in which reference TRBV5-1 and TRBJ2-1 provide the parts outside the CDR3, is KAGVTQTPRYLIKTRGQQVTLSCSPISGHRSVSWYQQTPGQGLQFLFEYFSETQRNKGNFPGRFSGRQFSNSRSEMNVSTLELGDSALYLCASSFVQGTMIEQFFGPGTRLTVL.

The chain employs TRBV25-1 and TRBJ2-7, with 7 bases that match TRBD2. The germline gives CDR1 MGHDK, CDR2 SYGVNS. The length of the CDR3 is 15 residues. With 6 bases clipped from V and 6 bases from J, the junction kept 14 bases outside the gene matches. In DNA form, the CDR3 reads TGTGCCAGCAGGGGTATAGCGGGCCAACACTCCGAGCAGTACTTC. Residues: CASRGIAGQHSEQYF.

The chain is built from TRBV28 and TRBJ2-7; either TRBD1 or TRBD2 may supply D (5 bases each). Germline CDR1 and CDR2: MDHEN and SYDVKM. The CDR3 has 17 amino acids. V was cut by 4 bases and J by 3 bases, with 22 bases left in between. The CDR3 is CASSWALLGTQIYEQYF. CDR3 bases: TGTGCCAGCAGTTGGGCCCTACTAGGGACGCAAATCTACGAGCAGTACTTC. Full variable domain (rest looked up from reference TRBV28 and TRBJ2-7): DVKVTQSSRYLVKRTGEKVFLECVQDMDHENMFWYRQDPGLGLRLIYFSYDVKMKEKGDIPEGYSVSREKKERFSLILESASTNQTSMYLCASSWALLGTQIYEQYFGPGTRLTVT.

This clonotype has more than one count but fewer than ten. This chain connects TRBV5-1 to TRBJ2-7; 12 bases align to TRBD1. Trimming at V came to 5 bases and at J to 6 bases, leaving 6 bases not matched to a gene. From germline, CDR1 is SGHRS and CDR2 YFSETQ. The CDR3 is made up of 14 amino acids. The CDR3 nucleotides read TGCGCCAGCAGGGGGACGGGACAGGGGGCCGAGCAGTACTTC. It encodes CASRGTGQGAEQYF.

This clonotype was seen many times. The DNA for the CDR3 is TGCAGCGTTGCACCGGACAGAAGAGGCACCGGGGAGCTGTTTTTT. Protein product: CSVAPDRRGTGELFF. The rearrangement links TRBV29-1 to TRBJ2-2; the D gene is possibly TRBD1 (6 bases). This CDR3 spans 15 amino acids. CDR1 SQVTM and CDR2 ANQGSEA come from the germline V gene. The V end lost 4 bases, the J end lost 4 bases, and 16 bases lay between the germline ends.

The V gene is TRBV20-1, the J gene TRBJ2-7; 10 bases are a match to TRBD2. V gave up 5 bases and J gave up 2 bases; unmatched junction bases: 9. Germline V gene sequence: CDR1 DFQATT, CDR2 SNEGSKA (reference sequence). The CDR3 consists of 15 residues. CDR3 bases: TGCAGTGCTCCTACCACTAGCGGGACGACCTACGAGCAGTACTTC. Amino acid sequence: CSAPTTSGTTYEQYF.

This clonotype was counted only a few times. The rearrangement joins TRBV5-1 to TRBJ2-7; D possibly corresponds to TRBD2 (6 bases). The CDR3 is 14 amino acids. Germline CDR1 is SGHRS and CDR2 is YFSETQ. The V end was cut by 3 bases, the J end by 9 bases, with 19 bases between. CDR3 in amino acids: CASSWGGTYDWQYF. CDR3 nucleotides: TGCGCCAGCAGCTGGGGAGGCACCTACGATTGGCAGTACTTC.